Presented here are 23 T cell receptor beta chains from one specimen sequenced in a study of radiotherapy plus CTLA-4 blockade in lung cancer. The assay was immunoSEQ multiplex PCR, and TCRdb's table has in-frame clones only and misses some. The sample holds some 66,000 clones; under 85% are singletons and the top ten take less than 4.5%. The specimen comprised peripheral blood, sampled from a patient treated with radiotherapy plus ipilimumab. The receptors derive from a human donor with non-small cell lung cancer who had a partial response to radiotherapy plus ipilimumab.

This clone came up once. V gene TRBV18 combines with J gene TRBJ1-1; D possibly corresponds to TRBD1 (6 bases). Germline V gene data show CDR1 as KGHSH and CDR2 as LQKENI. The CDR3 length is 15 residues. V lost 5 bases to trimming and J lost 1 base, with 14 bases between them. Written as DNA, the CDR3 is TGTGCCAGCTCAAGGGCAGGGGTCTCGAACACTGAAGCTTTCTTT. Translated: CASSRAGVSNTEAFF.

By sample share, this clone is medium-sized. The CDR3 region is CAISDHRGGNQPQHF. DNA of the CDR3: TGTGCCATCAGTGACCACAGGGGAGGTAATCAGCCCCAGCATTTT. This sequence joins TRBV10-3 and TRBJ1-5; TRBD1 agrees at 7 bases. Germline V gives CDR1 ENHRY, CDR2 SYGVKD. CDR3 length: 15 residues. V shed 3 bases and J 4 bases; nucleotides not matched to a gene: 6.

The chain joins TRBV7-9 to TRBJ1-1, with D possibly matching TRBD1 (5 bases). The CDR3 totals 15 residues. V was pared by 6 bases and J by 3 bases, with 17 bases between. CDR1 SEHNR and CDR2 FQNEAQ come from the germline V gene (reference sequence). CDR3 sequence: CASSRAGGGDTEAFF. The CDR3 DNA sequence: TGTGCCAGCAGTCGAGCTGGGGGAGGGGACACTGAAGCTTTCTTT.

This chain uses TRBV19 with TRBJ1-5; D unresolved. The CDR3 spans 15 residues. The germline CDR1 and CDR2 sequences are LNHDA and SQIVND (reference sequence). Trimming shortened V by 5 bases and J by 0 bases, and 11 bases separated the two germline ends. CDR3 nucleotides: TGTGCCAGTAGTGGGCGGGGTACTAGCAATCAGCCCCAGCATTTT. Its protein product is CASSGRGTSNQPQHF.

V is TRBV7-3 and J is TRBJ2-5; perhaps TRBD1 as D (5 bases). The CDR3 consists of 17 residues. Per germline, CDR1 SGHTA and CDR2 FQGTGA. V lost 1 base to trimming and J lost 7 bases, with 22 bases between them. CDR3 amino acids: CASSLKGWGKPMGTQYF. CDR3 nucleotide sequence: TGTGCCAGCAGCTTAAAAGGCTGGGGCAAGCCCATGGGGACCCAGTACTTC.

This chain connects TRBV18 to TRBJ2-7, with a tentative D call TRBD2 (5 bases). The germline V and J ends were trimmed by 3 bases and 7 bases, with 10 bases remaining between them. CDR1 is KGHSH, CDR2 LQKENI, per germline. CDR3 length: 12 residues. The chain's CDR3 is CASSPSSGEQYF. The DNA for the CDR3 is TGTGCCAGCTCACCTAGCTCGGGGGAGCAGTACTTC.

This chain connects TRBV4-2 to TRBJ2-3, with D possibly TRBD2 on 5 matching bases. CDR1 LGHNA and CDR2 YNFKEQ come from the germline V gene. The CDR3 is 15 residues long. Deletions cut 0 bases from V and 9 bases from J, with 16 bases between. Here the CDR3 DNA reads TGTGCCAGCAGCCAAGATCGGAGCGGTCAGGAGACGCAGTATTTT. Amino acids: CASSQDRSGQETQYF.

V is TRBV2 and J is TRBJ2-2; 8 bases map to TRBD1. The CDR3 runs 17 residues. Per germline, CDR1 SNHLY and CDR2 FYNNEI. Unmatched junction bases numbered 3, after V lost 0 bases and J lost 0 bases. The CDR3: CASSEAWDRSNTGELFF. The CDR3 DNA reads as TGTGCCAGCAGTGAAGCGTGGGACAGGTCGAACACCGGGGAGCTGTTTTTT.

The rearrangement uses TRBV6-5 and TRBJ2-1, with TRBD2 matching over 9 bases. Germline CDR1 reads MNHEY; CDR2 reads SVGAGI. With V trimmed by 5 bases and J by 7 bases, 6 bases remained unmatched. CDR3 length: 14 residues. CDR3 sequence reads: CASSPGLARNEQFF. The CDR3 DNA sequence: TGTGCCAGCAGTCCAGGACTAGCGCGGAATGAGCAGTTCTTC.

This sequence joins TRBV6-5 and TRBJ2-3; possible D gene TRBD1, 5 bases. The V gene lost 4 bases and the J gene lost 0 bases, with 14 bases spanning the gap. Germline V lookup: CDR1 MNHEY, CDR2 SVGAGI. CDR3 size: 16 residues. CDR3: CASSFPTATSTDTQYF. CDR3 coding DNA: TGTGCCAGCAGTTTCCCGACAGCGACTAGCACAGATACGCAGTATTTT.

This clone was seen only once. The CDR3 coding sequence is TGTGCCAGTAGTTGGTCAGGGGTCTCTGGAAACACCATATATTTT. As protein: CASSWSGVSGNTIYF. V is TRBV19 and J is TRBJ1-3; D may be TRBD1 (6 bases). Trimming removed 5 bases from V and 0 bases from J, with 11 bases in between. Germline V CDR1 and CDR2: LNHDA, SQIVND (reference sequence). CDR3 length equals 15 residues.

The rearrangement links TRBV5-6 to TRBJ1-2; D uncertain. The CDR3 has 14 amino acids. V was shortened by 1 base and J by 7 bases, with 14 bases between the two germline ends. The germline gives CDR1 SGHDT, CDR2 YYEEEE. The CDR3 DNA is TGTGCCAGCAGCTTGACGGTCGTCGCGCGTGGCTACACCTTC. It encodes CASSLTVVARGYTF.

The chain couples TRBV2 to TRBJ1-4; D call uncertain. The ends were cut back, 3 bases at V and 0 bases at J, with 8 bases in the middle. CDR1 and CDR2 from the germline V gene are SNHLY and FYNNEI. CDR3 length: 15 residues. The CDR3 DNA is TGTGCCAGCAGTGAGGCCTTCGCAACTAATGAAAAACTGTTTTTT. This codes for CASSEAFATNEKLFF. The full variable domain, in which reference TRBV2 and TRBJ1-4 provide the parts outside the CDR3, is EPEVTQTPSHQVTQMGQEVILRCVPISNHLYFYWYRQILGQKVEFLVSFYNNEISEKSEIFDDQFSVERPDGSNFTLKIRSTKLEDSAMYFCASSEAFATNEKLFFGSGTQLSVL.

The CDR3 DNA sequence: TGTGCCACCCGGTCGGGGAACACTGAAGCTTTCTTT. It codes for CATRSGNTEAFF. V usage is TRBV6-1 and J usage is TRBJ1-1; D unclear. The CDR3 contains 12 residues. Germline V lookup: CDR1 MNHNS, CDR2 SASEGT. V shed 10 bases and J shed 1 base, with 10 bases lying between them.

The chain links TRBV6-1 to TRBJ1-4, with 7 bases aligning to TRBD1. Germline CDR1 MNHNS, CDR2 SASEGT. The CDR3 runs 15 residues. The V segment lost 3 bases and the J segment 3 bases; nucleotides outside the gene matches: 4. CDR3 DNA: TGTGCCAGCAGTGAGGGACAGTCCTCTAATGAAAAACTGTTTTTT. This encodes CASSEGQSSNEKLFF.

This clone showed up just once. CDR3 protein: CASSYRASNQPQHF. CDR3 DNA: TGCGCCAGCAGCTACAGGGCGAGCAATCAGCCCCAGCATTTT. The V gene is TRBV10-2, the J gene TRBJ1-5; D is perhaps TRBD1 (6 bases). The CDR3 loop spans 14 amino acids. Germline values: CDR1 WSHSY, CDR2 SAAADI. Trimming shortened V by 6 bases and J by 1 base, and 10 bases separated the two germline ends.

The V and J genes are TRBV9 and TRBJ1-6; D is perhaps TRBD1 (5 bases). There are 15 residues in the CDR3. V was cut by 0 bases and J by 6 bases, with 10 bases left in between. CDR1 and CDR2 from the germline V gene are SGDLS and YYNGEE. CDR3 residues: CASSVDDRSNSPLHF. The DNA for the CDR3 is TGTGCCAGCAGCGTAGATGACAGATCTAATTCACCCCTCCACTTT.

The count of this clone is one. The V gene is TRBV27, the J gene TRBJ1-2, with TRBD1 matching over 10 bases. From germline, CDR1 is MNHEY and CDR2 SMNVEV (reference sequence). With 5 bases clipped from V and 1 base from J, the junction kept 4 bases outside the gene matches. CDR3 length equals 15 residues. The CDR3 spells CASSRGQGINYGYTF. The CDR3 DNA is TGTGCCAGCAGTCGGGGACAGGGGATTAACTATGGCTACACCTTC.

The rearrangement links TRBV11-2 to TRBJ2-7; D might be TRBD1 (5 bases). This CDR3 is built from 14 residues. Germline loops: CDR1 SGHAT, CDR2 FQNNGV. Trimming removed 5 bases at V and 2 bases at J, with 13 bases between. The chain's CDR3 is CASSLGTGTYEQYF. The CDR3 DNA reads as TGTGCCAGCAGCCTCGGCACAGGAACCTACGAGCAGTACTTC.

V and J are TRBV18 and TRBJ2-2; 7 bases are shared with TRBD1. CDR3 size: 16 residues. J lost 5 bases, V lost 5 bases, and 11 bases had no gene match. In germline, CDR1 is KGHSH, CDR2 LQKENI. In nucleotides, the CDR3 is TGTGCCAGCTCAGAGGGACAGCAGATAATGACCGGGGAGCTGTTTTTT. Translating gives CASSEGQQIMTGELFF.

This chain joins TRBV7-2 and TRBJ2-3, with 8 bases fitting TRBD2. This CDR3 region has 13 residues. Per the germline V gene, CDR1 is SGHTA and CDR2 is FQGNSA. V lost 3 bases and J lost 13; bases outside the gene matches: 9. As DNA, the CDR3 is TGTGCCAGCAGCTTTAGTCCGGGACTAGAGGAGTATTTT. Its translation is CASSFSPGLEEYF.

The chain uses TRBV4-2 and TRBJ1-5, with 8 bases aligning to TRBD1. V was pared by 5 bases and J by 5 bases, with 8 bases of the junction left unmatched. The CDR3 spans 15 residues. Germline V CDR1 and CDR2: LGHNA, YNFKEQ. CDR3 region: CASSATGAGDQPQHF. CDR3 in DNA: TGTGCCAGCAGCGCGACAGGGGCGGGTGATCAGCCCCAGCATTTT.

The chain is built from TRBV27 and TRBJ2-7, with 9 bases matching TRBD1. The CDR3 is 16 residues long. J was trimmed by 4 bases and V by 5 bases; bases with no gene match: 12. Germline values: CDR1 MNHEY, CDR2 SMNVEV (reference sequence). CDR3 amino acids: CASSPSGQGKSYEQYF. The CDR3 bases are TGTGCCAGCAGTCCAAGTGGACAGGGGAAGAGTTACGAGCAGTACTTC.